A selection of T cell receptor beta chains follows, all from one sample in a study of shared clonotypes between healthy human individuals. The table came from immunoSEQ multiplex PCR; TCRdb's copy has only in-frame clones and leaves some out. This table has just under 350,000 clones, around four fifths appearing once. Source material: memory CD4+ T cells sorted from blood. The receptors originated from a man younger than 40 in good health. Each CDR3 is given with its conserved first and last residue. The D gene is left open where the match is weak. Expanded clones are given a class, and other clones once, few, many or no size at all.

TGTGCCAGCAGCCGGGGCTTAGGGCCTCCCTACGAGCAGTACTTC CASSRGLGPPYEQYF TRBV6-6 - TRBJ2-7 -
TGTGCCAGCAGGAAAAGCGGGAGCGGCTACAATGAGCAGTTCTTC CASRKSGSGYNEQFF TRBV2 TRBD2 TRBJ2-1 -
TGTGCCAGCTCACAGGCCGAGGGTGACCATTGGGGCTACACCTTC CASSQAEGDHWGYTF TRBV18 - TRBJ1-2 -
TGTGCCAGCAGCGTTAGCGGGATGGACAATGAGCAGTTCTTC CASSVSGMDNEQFF TRBV11-3 TRBD2 TRBJ2-1 -
TGTGCCAGCAGCTTATCGAGGGGTGCAACTAATGAAAAACTGTTTTTT CASSLSRGATNEKLFF TRBV7-9 - TRBJ1-4 once
TGTGCCAGCAGCTTAAAGAGCCTCCAAGAGACCCAGTACTTC CASSLKSLQETQYF TRBV5-4 - TRBJ2-5 few
TGTGCCAGCAGTGTCCCGGGACGCCCTACGGACGAGCAGTACTTC CASSVPGRPTDEQYF TRBV28 - TRBJ2-7 -
TGTGCCAGCAGTCGGACGTACAATCAGCCCCAGCATTTT CASSRTYNQPQHF TRBV6-6 - TRBJ1-5 -
TGCGCCAGCAGTGAGTCAACAGATACGCAGTATTTT CASSESTDTQYF TRBV10-1 - TRBJ2-3 -
TGCGCCAGCAGTGGGTTCCGTCGGGATACGCAGTATTTT CASSGFRRDTQYF TRBV10-1 - TRBJ2-3 -
TGTGCCAGCAGCGTAGGTCCGAATACCGGGACTAGCGGGAGACAGTACTTC CASSVGPNTGTSGRQYF TRBV9 TRBD2 TRBJ2-7 -
TGTGCCAGCAGCTGGGGTGGGACCGGGCAGTACTTC CASSWGGTGQYF TRBV5-6 - TRBJ2-4 -
TGTGCCTGGGGCGAACGTAACACCTTC CAWGERNTF TRBV30 - TRBJ1-2 -
TGTGCCAGCTCACCAAAAGTCGGAAACACCATATATTTT CASSPKVGNTIYF TRBV18 - TRBJ1-3 -
TGTGCCAGCAGTTCGCCTACGGGAGGGGGCAGAGAGACCCAGTACTTC CASSSPTGGGRETQYF TRBV28 - TRBJ2-5 -
TGTGCTAGCAGCTTAGAAGCGGATAATGAGCAGTTCTTC CASSLEADNEQFF TRBV7-7 - TRBJ2-1 -
TGTGCCAGCAGCTTAGATGACTCTGGGGCCAACGTCCTGACTTTC CASSLDDSGANVLTF TRBV11-2 - TRBJ2-6 -
TGCAGCGTGTTGGGCGGACAGGGTTACAACGAGCAGTACTTC CSVLGGQGYNEQYF TRBV29-1 TRBD1 TRBJ2-7 -
TGCGGAGGAGGTTACTCCTACGAGCAGTACTTC CGGGYSYEQYF TRBV20-1 - TRBJ2-7 -
TGTGCCAGCAGCGTATCTCACGCCGGGGGGCCAGGCGCAAAACTGTTTTTT CASSVSHAGGPGAKLFF TRBV9 - TRBJ1-4 -
TGCAGCGTCATTGGGACCCGGGACAGGGTAACAGATACGCAGTATTTT CSVIGTRDRVTDTQYF TRBV29-1 TRBD1 TRBJ2-3 few
TGTGCCAGCAGCGTTACTAGTATCTACAATGAGCAGTTCTTC CASSVTSIYNEQFF TRBV9 - TRBJ2-1 -
TGTGCCAGCAGACCGTCAGGGAATGGACAGCCCCAGCATTTT CASRPSGNGQPQHF TRBV28 - TRBJ1-5 -
TGCGCCAGCAGCCTACCGGGACAGGGGGGAAACACCATATATTTT CASSLPGQGGNTIYF TRBV5-1 TRBD1 TRBJ1-3 -
TGTGCCAGCAGTTACAGGGGCTCTGGGGCCAACGTCCTGACTTTC CASSYRGSGANVLTF TRBV6-5 - TRBJ2-6 -
TGCGCCAGCAGCTTGTGGGGTCCGGGGGCTTCCACAGATACGCAGTATTTT CASSLWGPGASTDTQYF TRBV5-1 - TRBJ2-3 many
TGCGCCAGCAGCCAAGGTGGGCCGCCTCTGGTGGGTGAGCAGTTCTTC CASSQGGPPLVGEQFF TRBV4-3 - TRBJ2-1 many
TGTGCCAGCAGCCGAGACAGGGGGCGATATGAAAAACTGTTTTTT CASSRDRGRYEKLFF TRBV14 TRBD1 TRBJ1-4 -
TGCGCCAGCAGTGACTTAGCGGGAGGGAACGTGCAGTTCTTC CASSDLAGGNVQFF TRBV10-1 TRBD2 TRBJ2-1 -
TGTGCCAGCAGCCGGACAGGCGGTACGGAAGCTTTCTTT CASSRTGGTEAFF TRBV2 TRBD1 TRBJ1-1 many
TGTGCCAGCAGGGAAAACACTGAAGCTTTCTTT CASRENTEAFF TRBV7-8 - TRBJ1-1 few
TGTGCCAGCAGGGGACCGGGACGGACGAACTATGGCTACACCTTC CASRGPGRTNYGYTF TRBV28 - TRBJ1-2 -
TGTGCCAGCAGCCCGAGAGGGGGGACCGCATACAATGAGCAGTTCTTC CASSPRGGTAYNEQFF TRBV7-3 - TRBJ2-1 -
TGTGCCAGCAGCCATTCAGGGTTGCAGCCCCAGCATTTT CASSHSGLQPQHF TRBV11-2 - TRBJ1-5 -
TGTGCCTGGAGCACAGGGGATCGGAACATTCAGTACTTC CAWSTGDRNIQYF TRBV30 TRBD1 TRBJ2-4 -
TGCGCCAGCAGGTATGGGGCCGGGGGCACTGAAGCTTTCTTT CASRYGAGGTEAFF TRBV5-1 - TRBJ1-1 -
TGTGCCAGCAGCTCCAATTCGGGAGGCAATCAGCCCCAGCATTTT CASSSNSGGNQPQHF TRBV12-1 - TRBJ1-5 -
TGTGCCTGGGGTACCGGGACAGGGGCGAACACTGAAGCTTTCTTT CAWGTGTGANTEAFF TRBV30 TRBD1 TRBJ1-1 -
TGTGCCAGCAGTGAAGCAGGGGGCTGGATCGGGGAGCTGTTTTTT CASSEAGGWIGELFF TRBV25-1 TRBD1 TRBJ2-2 -
TGTGCCAGCAGCGAATACCTACGACAGATTCATATGAACACTGAAGCTTTCTTT CASSEYLRQIHMNTEAFF TRBV2 - TRBJ1-1 -
TGTGCCAGCAGCTTGGATGGGAGGGGAGATGAAAAACTGTTTTTT CASSLDGRGDEKLFF TRBV5-4 - TRBJ1-4 -
TGTGCCAGCAGCACCCCAGTAGGATACGGGACCCAGTACTTC CASSTPVGYGTQYF TRBV28 - TRBJ2-5 -
TGCGCCAGCAGCCCCACAGGGGGGACTAACTATGGCTACACCTTC CASSPTGGTNYGYTF TRBV4-1 TRBD1 TRBJ1-2 few
TGCGCCAGCAGCTCGCCGACAGGGATAGAAGGTGGCTACACCTTC CASSSPTGIEGGYTF TRBV5-1 TRBD1 TRBJ1-2 -
TGTGCCAGCAGTGAAGGGCCCACCGGGGAGCTGTTTTTT CASSEGPTGELFF TRBV6-4 - TRBJ2-2 few
TGCGCCAGCAGCTTGGAGGGTTTGCGGGATACGCAGTATTTT CASSLEGLRDTQYF TRBV5-1 - TRBJ2-3 -
TGTGCCAGCAGTCCTACAGGTTATCAAAATTCCGGGGAGCTGTTTTTT CASSPTGYQNSGELFF TRBV5-4 - TRBJ2-2 -
TGTGCCAGCAGCTTAGGGGTTGGACAGGGCTGGAGCACCGGGGAGCTGTTTTTT CASSLGVGQGWSTGELFF TRBV7-6 TRBD1 TRBJ2-2 -
TGTGCCAGCAGTTTAGGTGGTACTAGCGGGGCCTCGCGGTTCTTC CASSLGGTSGASRFF TRBV28 TRBD2 TRBJ2-1 once
TGCGCCAGCAGCTTGGGTTCTACAGATACGCAGTATTTT CASSLGSTDTQYF TRBV5-1 - TRBJ2-3 -
TGTGCCAGTAGTATTAGAGCGAACACCGGGGAGCTGTTTTTT CASSIRANTGELFF TRBV19 - TRBJ2-2 -
TGTGCCAGCATGGTAGCGGGGGAAAACATTCAGTACTTC CASMVAGENIQYF TRBV6-1 TRBD2 TRBJ2-4 -
TGTGCCAGCAGCCGGATACAGGGGGGGTCCGGCGAGCAGTACTTC CASSRIQGGSGEQYF TRBV7-9 - TRBJ2-7 -
TGTGCCAGCAGCGAGCAGGGGGCAAATACGCAGTATTTT CASSEQGANTQYF TRBV9 TRBD1 TRBJ2-3 -
TGTGCCAGCAGTTACGAGAGCTCGTCCGCGAACACCGGGGAGCTGTTTTTT CASSYESSSANTGELFF TRBV27 - TRBJ2-2 many
TGTGCCAGCAGCCCCGAGACCCAGTACTTC CASSPETQYF TRBV7-9 - TRBJ2-5 -
TGCGCCAGCAGTGAGCCGACTAGCGGGAGGAACGAGCAGTACTTC CASSEPTSGRNEQYF TRBV10-2 TRBD2 TRBJ2-7 -